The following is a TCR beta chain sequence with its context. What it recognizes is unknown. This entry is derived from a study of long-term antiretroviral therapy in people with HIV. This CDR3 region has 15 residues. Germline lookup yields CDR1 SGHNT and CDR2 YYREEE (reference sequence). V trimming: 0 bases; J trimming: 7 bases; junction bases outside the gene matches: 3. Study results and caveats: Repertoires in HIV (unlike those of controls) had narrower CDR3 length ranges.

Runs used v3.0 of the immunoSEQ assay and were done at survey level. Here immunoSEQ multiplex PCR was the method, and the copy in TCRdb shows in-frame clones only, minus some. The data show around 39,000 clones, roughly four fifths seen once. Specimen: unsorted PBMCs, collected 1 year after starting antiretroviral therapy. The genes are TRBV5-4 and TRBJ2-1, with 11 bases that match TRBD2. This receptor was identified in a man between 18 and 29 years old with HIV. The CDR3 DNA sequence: TGTGCCAGCAGCTTGGTAGCGGGGGGGAGTAATGAGCAGTTCTTC. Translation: CASSLVAGGSNEQFF.